This is a list of T cell receptor beta chains from one sample in a study of OX40 agonist ivuxolimab in advanced cancers. Data came from immunoSEQ multiplex PCR; TCRdb stores just in-frame clones and leaves some out. This repertoire shows around 45,000 clones, over 70% found once; its top ten account for 8% to 13%. Sequenced material: CD4+ or CD8+ T cells sorted from blood, taken in a trial of the OX40 agonist ivuxolimab. The source of these receptors is an adult with an advanced solid tumor such as melanoma, head and neck, liver or kidney cancer. Each CDR3 is given with its conserved first and last residue. The D gene is left open where the match is weak. Not every row has a clone size; where given, it reads once, few, many or a size class.

TRBV10-3,.,TRBJ1-3,16,.,CAISAWGRSSGNTIYF,TGTGCCATCAGTGCGTGGGGTCGGAGCTCTGGAAACACCATATATTTT
TRBV5-6,TRBD1,TRBJ1-2,18,.,CASSFSFGGQEPNYGYTF,TGTGCCAGCAGCTTTTCGTTCGGAGGACAGGAACCTAACTATGGCTACACCTTC
TRBV11-2,.,TRBJ1-1,15,.,CASSLNHRGGAEAFF,TGTGCCAGCAGCTTAAATCACCGCGGTGGGGCTGAAGCTTTCTTT
TRBV2,.,TRBJ2-2,16,.,CASTSVKTGNTGELFF,TGTGCCAGCACATCTGTTAAGACAGGGAACACCGGGGAGCTGTTTTTT
TRBV25-1,.,TRBJ2-3,12,.,CASSEVADTQYF,TGTGCCAGCAGTGAGGTCGCAGATACGCAGTATTTT
TRBV28,TRBD2,TRBJ2-1,15,.,CASSPTSGSYNEQFF,TGTGCCAGCAGCCCAACTAGCGGGAGTTACAATGAGCAGTTCTTC
TRBV19,TRBD2,TRBJ2-7,14,.,CASRVTSGSSEQYF,TGTGCCAGTAGGGTGACTAGCGGGAGTTCCGAGCAGTACTTC
TRBV5-1,.,TRBJ2-5,16,.,CASSLHRMRVGETQYF,TGCGCCAGCAGCCTTCACAGGATGCGGGTTGGAGAGACCCAGTACTTC
TRBV15,TRBD2,TRBJ2-1,15,.,CATSRLAGGGGEQFF,TGTGCCACCAGCAGGTTAGCGGGAGGGGGGGGTGAGCAGTTCTTC
TRBV9,TRBD1,TRBJ2-7,14,.,CASGNTGGFDEQYF,TGTGCCAGCGGGAATACAGGGGGTTTCGACGAGCAGTACTTC
TRBV6-1,.,TRBJ1-1,12,.,CASSPGTDQGFF,TGTGCCAGCAGTCCTGGAACAGATCAAGGTTTCTTT
TRBV11-3,TRBD1,TRBJ2-1,14,.,CASSPGQGSNEQFF,TGTGCCAGCAGCCCCGGACAGGGTTCCAATGAGCAGTTCTTC
TRBV30,.,TRBJ1-2,13,few,CAWSRTAHYGYTF,TGTGCCTGGAGTAGGACAGCTCACTATGGCTACACCTTC
TRBV5-1,.,TRBJ2-1,14,.,CASSLGQNFDEQFF,TGCGCCAGCAGCCTAGGACAGAATTTCGATGAGCAGTTCTTC
TRBV29-1,.,TRBJ1-2,13,.,CSGGDMGPYGYTF,TGCAGCGGGGGGGACATGGGGCCTTATGGCTACACCTTC
TRBV4-3,TRBD1,TRBJ2-7,14,.,CASSQNRGHYEQYF,TGCGCCAGCAGCCAAAACAGGGGGCATTACGAGCAGTACTTC
TRBV18,TRBD1,TRBJ1-2,13,.,CASSRDRNYGYTF,TGTGCCAGCTCCCGGGACAGAAACTATGGCTACACCTTC
TRBV28,.,TRBJ2-1,12,.,CASSLLVSEQFF,TGTGCCAGCAGTTTACTAGTGAGTGAGCAGTTCTTC
TRBV7-9,.,TRBJ2-1,15,.,CASSLGQVGNNEQFF,TGTGCCAGCAGCTTAGGTCAAGTAGGGAACAATGAGCAGTTCTTC
TRBV5-1,.,TRBJ2-3,15,.,CASSLDRSSTDTQYF,TGCGCCAGCAGCTTGGACAGATCTAGCACAGATACGCAGTATTTT
TRBV5-1,.,TRBJ2-1,14,.,CASSFQQEGNEQFF,TGCGCCAGCAGCTTTCAACAGGAAGGCAATGAGCAGTTCTTC
TRBV5-4,TRBD2,TRBJ2-2,18,medium-sized,CASRPGLAGEAFTGELFF,TGTGCCAGCAGACCTGGACTAGCGGGAGAAGCGTTCACCGGGGAGCTGTTTTTT
TRBV4-3,.,TRBJ1-1,15,.,CASSLGNGAYTEAFF,TGCGCCAGCAGCCTAGGGAACGGGGCCTACACTGAAGCTTTCTTT
TRBV27,.,TRBJ1-1,16,.,CASSLLQGHSNTEAFF,TGTGCCAGCAGTTTACTTCAGGGCCACTCGAACACTGAAGCTTTCTTT
TRBV19,.,TRBJ1-2,13,.,CASTTDRYYGYTF,TGTGCCAGTACAACGGACCGCTACTATGGCTACACCTTC
TRBV18,.,TRBJ1-2,13,.,CASSPTEEYGYTF,TGTGCCAGTTCACCCACAGAAGAATACGGCTACACCTTC
TRBV27,.,TRBJ1-1,14,few,CASSFGHGRLEAFF,TGTGCCAGCAGTTTCGGACACGGCCGCTTAGAAGCTTTCTTT
TRBV28,TRBD2,TRBJ2-3,14,.,CASRSGISTDTQYF,TGTGCCAGCAGGAGCGGGATAAGCACAGATACGCAGTATTTT
TRBV11-2,.,TRBJ1-3,12,.,CASSLMGNTIYF,TGTGCCAGCAGCTTAATGGGGAACACCATATATTTT
TRBV30,TRBD1,TRBJ1-1,13,.,CAWSIQGVTEAFF,TGTGCCTGGAGCATACAGGGGGTCACTGAAGCTTTCTTT
TRBV6-5,TRBD2,TRBJ2-1,15,.,CASSSLSGRLNEQFF,TGTGCCAGCAGTTCCTTGAGCGGGAGGCTCAATGAGCAGTTCTTC
TRBV6-6,.,TRBJ1-2,15,.,CASSYPGGANYGYTF,TGTGCCAGCAGTTACCCGGGGGGAGCTAACTATGGCTACACCTTC
TRBV27,.,TRBJ2-5,14,.,CASRPTGKERTQYF,TGTGCCAGCAGACCGACGGGGAAGGAAAGGACCCAGTACTTC
TRBV6-6,TRBD2,TRBJ2-5,15,.,CASSLAGGYQETQYF,TGTGCCAGCAGCTTAGCGGGAGGGTACCAAGAGACCCAGTACTTC
TRBV18,.,TRBJ2-3,17,.,CASSYERATPSSDTQYF,TGTGCCAGCTCATACGAGCGGGCCACGCCAAGTTCAGATACGCAGTATTTT
TRBV28,.,TRBJ1-1,14,.,CASRPGGGLSGAFF,TGTGCCAGCAGGCCTGGGGGGGGGCTTTCTGGAGCTTTCTTT
TRBV5-1,TRBD1,TRBJ1-1,14,.,CASSLGATGVEAFF,TGCGCCAGCAGCTTGGGTGCGACAGGGGTTGAAGCTTTCTTT
TRBV9,TRBD1,TRBJ2-1,14,.,CASSVTGGIYEQFF,TGTGCCAGCAGCGTAACAGGGGGTATCTATGAGCAGTTCTTC
TRBV9,TRBD1,TRBJ1-3,16,.,CASSQGTGAYGNTIYF,TGTGCCAGCAGCCAAGGGACAGGGGCCTATGGAAACACCATATATTTT